The 5 T cell receptor beta chains listed next were all sequenced from one sample in a study of siplizumab effects on memory and regulatory T cells. Only in-frame clones appear in the TCRdb table, and some are missing; sequencing was by immunoSEQ multiplex PCR. The sample lists 60,000 or so clones; 93% were seen once. The sequencing input was CD8+ T cells sorted from blood. All receptors derive from a human donor in good health.

V and J are TRBV2 and TRBJ1-3; D ambiguous. CDR1 is SNHLY, CDR2 FYNNEI, per germline. Trimming removed 5 bases from V and 0 bases from J, with 8 bases in between. The CDR3 length is 14 residues. In DNA, the CDR3 is TGTGCCAGCAGTCTAGGATACTCTGGAAACACCATATATTTT. It codes for CASSLGYSGNTIYF.

This clone was picked up one time. The CDR3 DNA sequence: TGTGCCACCAGCAACTTACGGGGAGACCAGCCCCAGCATTTT. This translates into CATSNLRGDQPQHF. The V gene is TRBV15, the J gene TRBJ1-5; D uncertain. V was trimmed by 4 bases and J by 7 bases, leaving 14 bases between them. In germline, CDR1 is LNHNV, CDR2 YYDKDF (reference sequence). The length of the CDR3 is 14 residues. Full variable domain (remainder filled in from reference TRBV15 and TRBJ1-5): DAMVIQNPRYQVTQFGKPVTLSCSQTLNHNVMYWYQQKSSQAPKLLFHYYDKDFNNEADTPDNFQSRRPNTSFCFLDIRSPGLGDTAMYLCATSNLRGDQPQHFGDGTRLSIL.

The rearrangement uses TRBV4-2 and TRBJ2-7, with 7 bases identical to TRBD2. V trimming: 0 bases; J trimming: 8 bases; junction bases outside the gene matches: 13. Germline CDR1 LGHNA, CDR2 YNFKEQ. The CDR3 totals 16 residues. The CDR3 loop is CASSQDNPGGPTKQYF. In nucleotides, the CDR3 is TGTGCCAGCAGCCAAGACAATCCGGGAGGACCTACCAAGCAGTACTTC.

The CDR3 DNA is TGCGCCAGCAACCCCGTAGGGACTACACCTTACAATGAGCAGTTCTTC. Translated, it gives CASNPVGTTPYNEQFF. The chain recombines TRBV5-1 with TRBJ2-1; 7 bases line up with TRBD2. V dropped 6 bases and J dropped 4; count of bases not matched to a gene: 13. The germline CDR1 and CDR2 sequences are SGHRS and YFSETQ. This CDR3 has 16 residues.

This chain joins TRBV16 and TRBJ2-7, with D perhaps given as TRBD1 or TRBD2 (5 bases each). The CDR3 contains 18 residues. CDR1 KGHSY and CDR2 FQNENV come from the germline V gene. V lost 0 bases, J lost 2 bases, and 20 bases lay in between. The chain's CDR3 is CASSQSSAGTVGPYEQYF. In nucleotides, the CDR3 is TGTGCCAGCAGCCAATCATCCGCCGGGACGGTGGGGCCCTACGAGCAGTACTTC.